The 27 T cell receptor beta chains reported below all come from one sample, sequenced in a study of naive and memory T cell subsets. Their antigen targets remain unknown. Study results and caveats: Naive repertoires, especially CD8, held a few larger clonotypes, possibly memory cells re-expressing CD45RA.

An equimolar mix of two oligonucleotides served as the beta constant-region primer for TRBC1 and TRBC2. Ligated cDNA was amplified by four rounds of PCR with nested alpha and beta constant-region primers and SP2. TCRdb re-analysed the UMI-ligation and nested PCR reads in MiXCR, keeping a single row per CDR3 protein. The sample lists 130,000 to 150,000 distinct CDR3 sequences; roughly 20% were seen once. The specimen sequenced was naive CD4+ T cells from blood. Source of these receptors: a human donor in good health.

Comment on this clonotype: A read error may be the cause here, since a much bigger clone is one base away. The DNA of the CDR3 is TGCAGCGTTGAAGTTGGTAGCGGGAGAACAGATAAGCAGTATTTT. Translation gives CSVEVGSGRTDKQYF. V gene TRBV29-1 combines with J gene TRBJ2-3; TRBD2 matches 9 bases. This CDR3 has 15 amino acids. In germline, CDR1 is SQVTM, CDR2 ANQGSEA.

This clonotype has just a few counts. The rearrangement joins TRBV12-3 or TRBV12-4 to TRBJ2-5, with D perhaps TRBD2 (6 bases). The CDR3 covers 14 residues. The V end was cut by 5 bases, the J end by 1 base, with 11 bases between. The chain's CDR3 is CASSRTGSQETQYF. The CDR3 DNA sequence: TGTGCCAGCAGTCGAACCGGGAGCCAAGAGACCCAGTACTTC.

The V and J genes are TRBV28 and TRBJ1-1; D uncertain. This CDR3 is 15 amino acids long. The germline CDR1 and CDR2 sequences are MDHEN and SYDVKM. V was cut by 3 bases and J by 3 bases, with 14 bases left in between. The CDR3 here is CASSLATRVYTEAFF. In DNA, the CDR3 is TGTGCCAGCAGTTTGGCGACGCGGGTCTACACTGAAGCTTTCTTT.

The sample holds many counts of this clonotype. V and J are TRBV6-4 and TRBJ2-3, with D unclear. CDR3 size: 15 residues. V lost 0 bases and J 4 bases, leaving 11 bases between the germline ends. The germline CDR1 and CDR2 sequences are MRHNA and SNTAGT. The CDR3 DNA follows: TGTGCCAGCAGTGACTCGATGGCCGTCTCAGATACGCAGTATTTT. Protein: CASSDSMAVSDTQYF.

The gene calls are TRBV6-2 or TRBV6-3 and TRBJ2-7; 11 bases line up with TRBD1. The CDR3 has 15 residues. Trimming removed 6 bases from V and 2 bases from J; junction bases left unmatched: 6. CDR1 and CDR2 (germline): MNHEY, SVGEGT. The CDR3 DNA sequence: TGTGCCAGCAGCAATGGACAGGGGGCTCCCTACGAGCAGTACTTC. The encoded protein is CASSNGQGAPYEQYF.

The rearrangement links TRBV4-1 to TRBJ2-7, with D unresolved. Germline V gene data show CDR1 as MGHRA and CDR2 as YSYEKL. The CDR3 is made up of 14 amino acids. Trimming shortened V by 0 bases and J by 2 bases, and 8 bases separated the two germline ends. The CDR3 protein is CASSQDTGPYEQYF. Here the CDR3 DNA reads TGCGCCAGCAGCCAAGACACCGGTCCCTACGAGCAGTACTTC.

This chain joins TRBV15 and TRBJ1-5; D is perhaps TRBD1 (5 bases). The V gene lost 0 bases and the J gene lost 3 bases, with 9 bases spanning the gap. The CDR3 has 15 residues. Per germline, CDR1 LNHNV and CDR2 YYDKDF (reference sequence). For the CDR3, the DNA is TGTGCCACCAGCAGAGATTTAGGGGACAATCAGCCCCAGCATTTT. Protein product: CATSRDLGDNQPQHF.

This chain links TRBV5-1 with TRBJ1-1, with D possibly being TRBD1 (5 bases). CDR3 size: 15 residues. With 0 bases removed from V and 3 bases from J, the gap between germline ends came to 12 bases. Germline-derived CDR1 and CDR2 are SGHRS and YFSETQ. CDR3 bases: TGCGCCAGCAGCTTGGCAGGGTTGGGGTACACTGAAGCTTTCTTT. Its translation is CASSLAGLGYTEAFF.

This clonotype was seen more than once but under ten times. CDR3 sequence: CASRGTGGRNEQFF. CDR3 in DNA: TGTGCCAGCAGGGGGACAGGGGGGAGGAATGAGCAGTTCTTC. This sequence joins TRBV6-6 and TRBJ2-1, with 11 nucleotides matching TRBD1. The CDR3 runs 14 residues. Per germline, CDR1 MNHNY and CDR2 SVGAGI (reference sequence). Trimming removed 6 bases from V and 7 bases from J; junction bases left unmatched: 5.

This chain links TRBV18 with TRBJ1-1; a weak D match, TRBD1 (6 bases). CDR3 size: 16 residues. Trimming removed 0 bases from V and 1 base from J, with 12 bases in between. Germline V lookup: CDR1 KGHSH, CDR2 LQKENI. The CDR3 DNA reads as TGTGCCAGCTCACCACCATTTGGGGGACAGAACACTGAAGCTTTCTTT. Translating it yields CASSPPFGGQNTEAFF.

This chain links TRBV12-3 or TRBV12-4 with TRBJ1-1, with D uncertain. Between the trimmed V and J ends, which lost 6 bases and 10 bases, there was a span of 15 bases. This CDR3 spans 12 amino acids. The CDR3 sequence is CASSPGWLGAFF. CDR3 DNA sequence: TGTGCCAGCAGCCCGGGGTGGTTGGGAGCTTTCTTT.

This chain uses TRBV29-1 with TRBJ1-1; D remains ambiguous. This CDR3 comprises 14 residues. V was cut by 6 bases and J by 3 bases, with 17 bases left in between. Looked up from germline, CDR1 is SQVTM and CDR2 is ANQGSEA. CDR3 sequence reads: CSVDPPSWDTEAFF. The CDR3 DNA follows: TGCAGCGTGGACCCTCCGTCTTGGGACACTGAAGCTTTCTTT.

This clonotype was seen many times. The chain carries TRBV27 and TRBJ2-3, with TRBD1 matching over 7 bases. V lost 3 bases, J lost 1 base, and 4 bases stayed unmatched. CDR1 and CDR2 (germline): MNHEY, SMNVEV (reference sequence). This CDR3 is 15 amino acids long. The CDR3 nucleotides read TGTGCCAGCAGTTTCGACAGGGAAGGCACAGATACGCAGTATTTT. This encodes CASSFDREGTDTQYF.

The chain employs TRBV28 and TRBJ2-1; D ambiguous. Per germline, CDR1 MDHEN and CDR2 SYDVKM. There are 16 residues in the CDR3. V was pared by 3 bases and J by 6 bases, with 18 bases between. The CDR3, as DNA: TGTGCCAGCAGTTTGTACTTGGGCGGCGCGGCCAATGAGCAGTTCTTC. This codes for CASSLYLGGAANEQFF. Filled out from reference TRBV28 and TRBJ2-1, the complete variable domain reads DVKVTQSSRYLVKRTGEKVFLECVQDMDHENMFWYRQDPGLGLRLIYFSYDVKMKEKGDIPEGYSVSREKKERFSLILESASTNQTSMYLCASSLYLGGAANEQFFGPGTRLTVL.

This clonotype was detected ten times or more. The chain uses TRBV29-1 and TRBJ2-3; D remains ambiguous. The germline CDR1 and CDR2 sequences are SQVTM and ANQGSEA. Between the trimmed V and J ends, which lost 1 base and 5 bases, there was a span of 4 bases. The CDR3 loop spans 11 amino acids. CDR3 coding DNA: TGCAGCGTTGAAGGAGGAGATACGCAGTATTTT. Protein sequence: CSVEGGDTQYF.

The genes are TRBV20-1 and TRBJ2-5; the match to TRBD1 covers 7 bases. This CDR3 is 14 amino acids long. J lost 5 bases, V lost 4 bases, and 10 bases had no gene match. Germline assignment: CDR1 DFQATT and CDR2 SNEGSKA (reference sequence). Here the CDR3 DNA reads TGCAGTGCTACCAATTACAGGGGTTCCGAGACCCAGTACTTC. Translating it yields CSATNYRGSETQYF.

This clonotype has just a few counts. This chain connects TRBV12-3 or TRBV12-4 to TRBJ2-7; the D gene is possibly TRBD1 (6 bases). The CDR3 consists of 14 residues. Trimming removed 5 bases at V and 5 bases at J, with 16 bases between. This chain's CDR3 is CASSPSGQFHEQYF. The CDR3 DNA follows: TGTGCCAGCAGTCCGAGCGGACAGTTCCACGAGCAGTACTTC.

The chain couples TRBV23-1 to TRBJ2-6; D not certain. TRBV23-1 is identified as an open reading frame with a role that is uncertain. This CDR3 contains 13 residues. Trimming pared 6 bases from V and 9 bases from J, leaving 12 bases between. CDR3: CASSLMGGNVLTF. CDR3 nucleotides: TGCGCCAGCAGCTTGATGGGTGGCAACGTCCTGACTTTC.

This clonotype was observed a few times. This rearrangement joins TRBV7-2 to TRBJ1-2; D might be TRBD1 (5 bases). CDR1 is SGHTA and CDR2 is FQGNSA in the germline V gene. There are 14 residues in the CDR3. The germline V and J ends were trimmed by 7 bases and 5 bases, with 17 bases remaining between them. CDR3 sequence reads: CASTPQGPIYGYTF. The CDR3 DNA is TGTGCCAGCACCCCGCAGGGCCCGATATATGGCTACACCTTC. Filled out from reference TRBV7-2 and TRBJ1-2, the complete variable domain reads GAGVSQSPSNKVTEKGKDVELRCDPISGHTALYWYRQSLGQGLEFLIYFQGNSAPDKSGLPSDRFSAERTGGSVSTLTIQRTQQEDSAVYLCASTPQGPIYGYTFGSGTRLTVV.

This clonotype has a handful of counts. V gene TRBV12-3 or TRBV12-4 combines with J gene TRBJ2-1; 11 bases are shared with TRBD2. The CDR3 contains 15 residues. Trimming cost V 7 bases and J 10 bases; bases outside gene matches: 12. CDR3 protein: CASNLLAGVSGEQFF. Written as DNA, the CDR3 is TGTGCCAGCAACTTACTAGCGGGAGTATCGGGGGAGCAGTTCTTC.

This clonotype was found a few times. CDR3 coding DNA: TGTGCCATCAGCATCTGGGAGGATACGCAGTATTTT. Translating it yields CAISIWEDTQYF. The chain uses TRBV10-3 and TRBJ2-3; tentative D call: TRBD2 (5 bases). The V gene lost 6 bases and the J gene lost 6 bases, with 10 bases spanning the gap. The CDR3 has 12 amino acids. Germline-derived CDR1 and CDR2 are ENHRY and SYGVKD.

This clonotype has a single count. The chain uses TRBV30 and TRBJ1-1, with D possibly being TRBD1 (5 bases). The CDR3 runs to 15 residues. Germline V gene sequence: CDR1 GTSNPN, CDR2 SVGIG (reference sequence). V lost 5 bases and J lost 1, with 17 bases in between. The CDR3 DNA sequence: TGTGCCTGGGGTTCGAGGGGAACTGGGAACACTGAAGCTTTCTTT. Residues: CAWGSRGTGNTEAFF.

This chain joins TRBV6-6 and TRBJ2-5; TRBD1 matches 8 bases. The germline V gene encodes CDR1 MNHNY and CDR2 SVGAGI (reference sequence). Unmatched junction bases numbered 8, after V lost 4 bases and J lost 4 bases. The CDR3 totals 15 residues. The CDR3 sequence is CASSSWTGQGETQYF. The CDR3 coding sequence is TGTGCCAGCAGTTCTTGGACAGGGCAAGGAGAGACCCAGTACTTC.

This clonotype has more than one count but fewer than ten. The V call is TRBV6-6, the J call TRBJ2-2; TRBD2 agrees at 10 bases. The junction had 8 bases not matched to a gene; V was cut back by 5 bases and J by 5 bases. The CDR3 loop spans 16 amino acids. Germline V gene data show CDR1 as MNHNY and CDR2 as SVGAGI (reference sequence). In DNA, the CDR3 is TGTGCCAGCAGTGGCGCTAGCGGGAGAGGAACCGGGGAGCTGTTTTTT. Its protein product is CASSGASGRGTGELFF.

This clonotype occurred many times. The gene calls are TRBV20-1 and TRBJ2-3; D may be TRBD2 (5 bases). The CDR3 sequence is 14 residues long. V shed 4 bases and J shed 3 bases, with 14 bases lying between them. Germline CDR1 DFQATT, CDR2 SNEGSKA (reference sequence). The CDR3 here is CSANGLVTTDTQYF. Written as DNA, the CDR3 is TGCAGTGCTAACGGACTGGTTACGACAGATACGCAGTATTTT.

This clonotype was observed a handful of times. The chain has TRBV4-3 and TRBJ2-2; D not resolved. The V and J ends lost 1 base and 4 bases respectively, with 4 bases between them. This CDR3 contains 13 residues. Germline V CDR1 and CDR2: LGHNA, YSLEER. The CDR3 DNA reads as TGCGCCAGCAGCCAAGTCAGCACCGGGGAGCTGTTTTTT. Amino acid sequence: CASSQVSTGELFF.

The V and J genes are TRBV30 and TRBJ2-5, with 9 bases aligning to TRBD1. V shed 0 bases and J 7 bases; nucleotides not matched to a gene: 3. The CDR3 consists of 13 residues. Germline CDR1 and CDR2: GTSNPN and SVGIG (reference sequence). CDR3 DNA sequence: TGTGCCTGGAGTGTCGGGACAGGGAGGACCCAGTACTTC. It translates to CAWSVGTGRTQYF.